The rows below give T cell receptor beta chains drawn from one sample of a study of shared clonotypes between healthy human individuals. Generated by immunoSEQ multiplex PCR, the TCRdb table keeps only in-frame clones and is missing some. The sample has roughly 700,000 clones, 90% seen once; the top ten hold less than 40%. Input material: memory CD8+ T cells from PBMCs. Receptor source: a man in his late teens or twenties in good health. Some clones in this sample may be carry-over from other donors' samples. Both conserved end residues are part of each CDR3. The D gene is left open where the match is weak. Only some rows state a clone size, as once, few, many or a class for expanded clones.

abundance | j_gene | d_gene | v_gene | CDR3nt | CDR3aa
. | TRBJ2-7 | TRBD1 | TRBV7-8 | TGTGCCAGCACCCTAAAGGACAGGGGGCTGTTTGAGCAGTACTTC | CASTLKDRGLFEQYF
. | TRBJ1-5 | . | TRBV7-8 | TGTGCCAGCAGCTTAGAACAGGGTCTAAATCAGCCCCAGCATTTT | CASSLEQGLNQPQHF
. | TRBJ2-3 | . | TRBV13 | TGTGCCAGCAGCTTAGGACGGGGTACGCAGTATTTT | CASSLGRGTQYF
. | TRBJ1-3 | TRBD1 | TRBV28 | TGTGCCAGCAGGGGGACAGGGGCGTCTGGAAACACCATATATTTT | CASRGTGASGNTIYF
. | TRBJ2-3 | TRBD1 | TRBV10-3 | TGTGCCATCAGTGGCCCCCGACAACAGGGGTTGTGGAGCGCAGATACGCAGTATTTT | CAISGPRQQGLWSADTQYF
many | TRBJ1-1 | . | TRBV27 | TGTGCCAGCAGTCCTGTCGGACCCAACACTGAAGCTTTCTTT | CASSPVGPNTEAFF
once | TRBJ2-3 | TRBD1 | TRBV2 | TGTGCCAGCAGAGAGAACCCCGGGACAGGGGACACAGATACGCAGTATTTT | CASRENPGTGDTDTQYF
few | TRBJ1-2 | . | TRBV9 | TGTGCCAGCAGCGTAGCAGGCAGGGGTGGAAACTATGGCTACACCTTC | CASSVAGRGGNYGYTF
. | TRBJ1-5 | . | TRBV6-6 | TGTGCCAGCAGTTACTCGGAGGGGTATCAGCCCCAGCATTTT | CASSYSEGYQPQHF
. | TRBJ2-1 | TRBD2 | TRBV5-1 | TGCGCCAGCAGCTTCTTGTCGGGAGGGCCCGGAGAGCAGTTCTTC | CASSFLSGGPGEQFF
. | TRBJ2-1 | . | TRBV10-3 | TGTGCCATCAGTCAGGGAGTAAAGCATGGTGAGCAGTTCTTC | CAISQGVKHGEQFF
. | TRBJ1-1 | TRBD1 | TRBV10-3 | TGTGCCATCAGCCTCGGGACAGCAAACACTGAAGCTTTCTTT | CAISLGTANTEAFF
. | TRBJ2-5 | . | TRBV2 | TGTGCCAGCAGTGAGAGGCGGGCTGGGGTACAAGAGACCCAGTACTTC | CASSERRAGVQETQYF
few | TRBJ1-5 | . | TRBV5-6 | TGTGCCAGCAGCGTAGGCAATCAGCCCCAGCATTTT | CASSVGNQPQHF
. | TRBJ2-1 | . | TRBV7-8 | TGTGCCAGCAGCTTAAGGGGGGTTAATGAGCAGTTCTTC | CASSLRGVNEQFF
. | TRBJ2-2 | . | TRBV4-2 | TGTGCCAGCAGCCACAGCTCACCTACGAACACCGGGGAGCTGTTTTTT | CASSHSSPTNTGELFF